The 14 T cell receptor beta chains below all came from one sample that was sequenced in a study of beta chain features in type 1 diabetes (dated by TCRdb to 2016 to 2018). Library prep was done by the immunoSEQ multiplex PCR assay. All of the isolated RNA was reverse transcribed with the High Capacity cDNA Reverse Transcription Kit, so expressed TCRB transcripts were sequenced. TCRdb obtained this table from immuneACCESS and retained in-frame rearrangements with V and J assigned. These tables miss some clones; where compared with another copy, unresolved V genes account for less than half of the shortfall, and the remainder is unexplained. This sample gives 400,000 to 550,000 clones in total; about 10% of them show up just once. The top ten clonotypes cover roughly 0.046% of the sample. What was sequenced was naive CD4+ T cells from blood. The meaning of the sample's cell subset or site label: true naive CD4+ T cells. The source of these receptors is a woman under 30 in good health.

This clone occurred a few times. A read error is possible here, since a much larger clone lies one base away. Other DNA sequences in this specimen translate into the identical CDR3. The chain uses TRBV7-2 and TRBJ2-3, with D unresolved. The germline V gene has CDR1 SGHTA and CDR2 FQGNSA. Trimming left V 5 bases short and J 4 bases short, with 4 bases between. The CDR3 consists of 11 residues. CDR3 nucleotide sequence: TGTGCCAGCAGCCTATCAGATACGCAGTATTTT. Protein product: CASSLSDTQYF.

This clone showed up just a few times. This chain joins TRBV18 and TRBJ1-2; D might be TRBD1 (5 bases). Germline CDR1 KGHSH, CDR2 LQKENI. The CDR3 spans 13 residues. The V end lost 3 bases, the J end lost 6 bases, and 11 bases lay between the germline ends. CDR3 bases: TGTGCCAGCTCACCTCGCAGGGTCGATGGCTACACCTTC. It specifies CASSPRRVDGYTF.

This clone has a handful of counts. The V call is TRBV7-2, the J call TRBJ2-3, with D tentatively TRBD1 (5 bases). V dropped 5 bases and J dropped 6 bases, with 9 bases sitting between them. This CDR3 contains 12 residues. CDR1 SGHTA and CDR2 FQGNSA come from the germline V gene. The CDR3 DNA is TGTGCCAGCAGCCCAGGGTGGGATACGCAGTATTTT. This gives the protein CASSPGWDTQYF.

J is TRBJ1-2 and V is TRBV7-6; maybe TRBD1 (5 bases). V dropped 1 base and J dropped 0 bases, with 9 bases sitting between them. The CDR3 spans 15 residues. CDR1 is SGHVS and CDR2 is FNYEAQ in the germline V gene. DNA for the CDR3: TGTGCCAGCAGCTTAGTGGGGGGAGCTAACTATGGCTACACCTTC. Its translation is CASSLVGGANYGYTF.

The CDR3 region has the DNA TGTGCCAGCAGCCTGTGGGGGGAGGATAATGAGCAGTTCTTC. It codes for CASSLWGEDNEQFF. The J gene is TRBJ2-1, the V gene TRBV7-9; possibly TRBD2 for D (6 bases). Germline loops: CDR1 SEHNR, CDR2 FQNEAQ (reference sequence). CDR3 size: 14 residues. V gave up 5 bases and J gave up 7 bases, with 15 bases separating them.

This chain links TRBV4-1 with TRBJ2-3, with TRBD1 matching 12 bases. The CDR3 runs 17 residues. The V gene's germline CDR1 is MGHRA and CDR2 YSYEKL. J was trimmed by 6 bases and V by 1 base; bases with no gene match: 8. DNA of the CDR3: TGCGCCAGCAGCCAAGTGGGACAGGGGGCTCGTCCCGATACGCAGTATTTT. Encoded protein: CASSQVGQGARPDTQYF.

The table lists this clone with a few counts. The rearrangement uses TRBV9 and TRBJ2-3, with a tentative D call TRBD2 (5 bases). Germline values: CDR1 SGDLS, CDR2 YYNGEE. V was cut by 7 bases and J by 1 base, with 10 bases left in between. The length of the CDR3 is 13 residues. In nucleotides, the CDR3 is TGTGCCAGCGGAGGTCCAGGCACAGATACGCAGTATTTT. Translation: CASGGPGTDTQYF.

This clone was counted a few times. V is TRBV4-2 and J is TRBJ2-1; maybe TRBD1 (6 bases). Germline CDR1 reads LGHNA; CDR2 reads YNFKEQ. The length of the CDR3 is 17 residues. Trimming cost V 0 bases and J 4 bases, with 16 bases left between them. In DNA form, the CDR3 reads TGTGCCAGCAGCCAAGACTGGGGTTGGGGGCAGTACAATGAGCAGTTCTTC. Translated: CASSQDWGWGQYNEQFF.

In this sample, this clone turned up a few times. The chain is built from TRBV11-2 and TRBJ2-3, with a possible D match to TRBD1 (6 bases). The CDR3 is 13 residues long. The germline V gene encodes CDR1 SGHAT and CDR2 FQNNGV. The ends were cut back, 1 base at V and 6 bases at J, with 8 bases in the middle. CDR3 loop: CASSLVGADTQYF. For the CDR3, the DNA is TGTGCCAGCAGCTTAGTGGGGGCCGATACGCAGTATTTT.

This clone has only a few counts. V and J are TRBV9 and TRBJ2-1; 7 nucleotides align to TRBD1. The CDR3 consists of 16 residues. With V trimmed by 4 bases and J by 4 bases, 11 bases remained unmatched. Germline-derived CDR1 and CDR2 are SGDLS and YYNGEE. This CDR3 is CASSPQGQTRYNEQFF. As DNA, the CDR3 is TGTGCCAGCAGCCCTCAGGGACAGACAAGATACAATGAGCAGTTCTTC.

The table lists this clone with a few counts. CDR3 protein: CASSGGRHYGYTF. The CDR3 DNA reads TGTGCCAGCAGTGGAGGGCGCCACTATGGCTACACCTTC. The chain is built from TRBV25-1 and TRBJ1-2, with D hard to call. The germline V gene encodes CDR1 MGHDK and CDR2 SYGVNS. Trimming left V 4 bases short and J 3 bases short, with 9 bases between. The CDR3 is 13 amino acids.

The chain is built from TRBV7-2 and TRBJ1-1; possible D gene TRBD1, 5 bases. This CDR3 spans 15 amino acids. The germline CDR1 and CDR2 sequences are SGHTA and FQGNSA. V was shortened by 0 bases and J by 0 bases, with 8 bases between the two germline ends. The CDR3 sequence is CASSLAQVMNTEAFF. The CDR3 bases are TGTGCCAGCAGCTTAGCACAGGTTATGAACACTGAAGCTTTCTTT.

The chain has TRBV30 and TRBJ1-1; no reliable D call. This CDR3 has 14 amino acids. The V end was cut by 0 bases, the J end by 0 bases, with 8 bases between. From germline, CDR1 is GTSNPN and CDR2 SVGIG (reference sequence). In nucleotides, the CDR3 is TGTGCCTGGAGTGTATCGGCGGTGAACACTGAAGCTTTCTTT. Encoded protein: CAWSVSAVNTEAFF.

This clone was counted a few times. The rearrangement joins TRBV7-9 to TRBJ2-7, with 8 bases identical to TRBD2. V dropped 5 bases and J dropped 6; count of bases not matched to a gene: 9. The CDR3 has 14 amino acids. The germline gives CDR1 SEHNR, CDR2 FQNEAQ (reference sequence). The CDR3 nucleotides are TGTGCCAGCAGCGTCTCGGCCGCGGGGGGCGAGCAGTACTTC. Translated: CASSVSAAGGEQYF.